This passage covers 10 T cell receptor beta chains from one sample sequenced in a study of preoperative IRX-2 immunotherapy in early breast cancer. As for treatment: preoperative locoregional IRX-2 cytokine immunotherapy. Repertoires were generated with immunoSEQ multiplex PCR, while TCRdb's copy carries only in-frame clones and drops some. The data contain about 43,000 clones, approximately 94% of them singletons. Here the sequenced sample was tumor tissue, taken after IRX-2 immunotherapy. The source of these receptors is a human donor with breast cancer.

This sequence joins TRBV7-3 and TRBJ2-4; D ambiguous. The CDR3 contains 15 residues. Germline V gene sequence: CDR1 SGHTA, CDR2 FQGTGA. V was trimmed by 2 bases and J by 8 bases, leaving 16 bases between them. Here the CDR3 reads CASSLGTALGDIQYF. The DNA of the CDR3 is TGTGCCAGCAGCTTAGGAACAGCCCTTGGAGACATTCAGTACTTC. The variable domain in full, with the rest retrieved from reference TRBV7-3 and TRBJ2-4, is GAGVSQTPSNKVTEKGKYVELRCDPISGHTALYWYRQSLGQGPEFLIYFQGTGAADDSGLPNDRFFAVRPEGSVSTLKIQRTERGDSAVYLCASSLGTALGDIQYFGAGTRLSVL.

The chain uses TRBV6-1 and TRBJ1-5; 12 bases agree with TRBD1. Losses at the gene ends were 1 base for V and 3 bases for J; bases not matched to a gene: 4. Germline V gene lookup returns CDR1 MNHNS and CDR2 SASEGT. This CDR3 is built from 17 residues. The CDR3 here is CASSEEGTGGDNQPQHF. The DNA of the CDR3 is TGTGCCAGCAGTGAAGAGGGGACAGGGGGCGACAATCAGCCCCAGCATTTT.

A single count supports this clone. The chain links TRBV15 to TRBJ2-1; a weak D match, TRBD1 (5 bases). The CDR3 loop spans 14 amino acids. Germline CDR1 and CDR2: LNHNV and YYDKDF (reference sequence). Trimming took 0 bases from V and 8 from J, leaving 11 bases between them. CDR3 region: CATSRDLGRDEQFF. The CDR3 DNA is TGTGCCACCAGCAGAGATCTTGGCAGGGATGAGCAGTTCTTC. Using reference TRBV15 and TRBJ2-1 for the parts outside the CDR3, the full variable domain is DAMVIQNPRYQVTQFGKPVTLSCSQTLNHNVMYWYQQKSSQAPKLLFHYYDKDFNNEADTPDNFQSRRPNTSFCFLDIRSPGLGDTAMYLCATSRDLGRDEQFFGPGTRLTVL.

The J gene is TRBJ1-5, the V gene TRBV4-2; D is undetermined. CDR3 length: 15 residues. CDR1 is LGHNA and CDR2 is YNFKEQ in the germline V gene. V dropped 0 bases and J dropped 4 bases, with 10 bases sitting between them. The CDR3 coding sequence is TGTGCCAGCAGCCAAGAAGGAACAGTAAATCAGCCCCAGCATTTT. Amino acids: CASSQEGTVNQPQHF.

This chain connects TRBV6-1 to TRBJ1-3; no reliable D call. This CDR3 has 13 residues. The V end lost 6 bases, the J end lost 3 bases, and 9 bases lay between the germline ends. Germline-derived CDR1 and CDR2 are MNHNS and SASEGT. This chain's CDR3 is CASRFPGGNTIYF. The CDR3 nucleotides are TGTGCCAGCAGGTTCCCTGGTGGAAACACCATATATTTT.

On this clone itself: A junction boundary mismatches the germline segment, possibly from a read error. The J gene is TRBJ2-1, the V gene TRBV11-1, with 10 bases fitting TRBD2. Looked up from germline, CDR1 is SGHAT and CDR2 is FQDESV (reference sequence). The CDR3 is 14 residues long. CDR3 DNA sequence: TGTGCCAGCAGCCTAGCGGGAGCCTACAATGAGCAGTTCTTC. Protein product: CASSLAGAYNEQFF. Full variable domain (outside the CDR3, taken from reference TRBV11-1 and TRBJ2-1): EAEVAQSPRYKITEKSQAVAFWCDPISGHATLYWYRQILGQGPELLVQFQDESVVDDSQLPKDRFSAERLKGVDSTLKIQPAELGDSAMYLCASSLAGAYNEQFFGPGTRLTVL.

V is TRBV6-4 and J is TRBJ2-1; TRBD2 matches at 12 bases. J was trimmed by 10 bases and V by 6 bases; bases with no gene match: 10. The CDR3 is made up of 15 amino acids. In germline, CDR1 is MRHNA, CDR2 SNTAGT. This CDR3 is CASRSLAGGFGEQFF. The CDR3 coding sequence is TGTGCCAGCAGATCGCTAGCGGGGGGGTTTGGGGAGCAGTTCTTC.

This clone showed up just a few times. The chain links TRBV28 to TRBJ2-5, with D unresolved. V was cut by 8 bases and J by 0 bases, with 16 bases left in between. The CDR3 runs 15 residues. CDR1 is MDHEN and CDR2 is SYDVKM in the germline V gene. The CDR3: CASSGLGVYQETQYF. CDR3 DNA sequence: TGTGCCAGCTCAGGTCTAGGAGTGTACCAAGAGACCCAGTACTTC.

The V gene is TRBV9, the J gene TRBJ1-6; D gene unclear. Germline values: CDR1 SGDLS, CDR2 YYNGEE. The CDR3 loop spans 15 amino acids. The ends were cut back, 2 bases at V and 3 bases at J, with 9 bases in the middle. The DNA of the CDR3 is TGTGCCAGCAGCGTCAGCCTCCTCTATAATTCACCCCTCCACTTT. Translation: CASSVSLLYNSPLHF.

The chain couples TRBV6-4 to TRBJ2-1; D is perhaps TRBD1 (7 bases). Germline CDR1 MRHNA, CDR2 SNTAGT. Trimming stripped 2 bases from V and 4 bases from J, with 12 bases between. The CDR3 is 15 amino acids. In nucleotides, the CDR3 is TGTGCCAGCAGTGACATGTCAGGGGGGTACAATGAGCAGTTCTTC. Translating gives CASSDMSGGYNEQFF.